This section outlines one T cell receptor beta chain sequence together with its context. Its antigen remains unknown. Libraries were prepared by immunoSEQ multiplex PCR; TCRdb keeps only in-frame clonotypes and omits some of them. This table holds roughly 130,000 clones, roughly nine tenths found once. The data derive from a study of T cell responses to AZD1222 COVID-19 vaccine. The CDR3 contains 13 residues. Investigators merged groups given second doses at roughly 4 or roughly 12 weeks. General study results and limits: Of spike-specific TCRs, nearly half reportedly target regions left unmutated in variants. Most donors were white British, females outnumbered males, and clonal diversity was possibly underestimated. Repertoires in all cases were sampled only once the peak T cell response had passed.

The rearrangement joins TRBV21-1 to TRBJ2-7; the table's D call, TRBD2, has no DNA check behind it. TRBV21-1 is a listed pseudogene. The receptor was derived from an adult who received the AZD1222 COVID-19 vaccine. Source: peripheral blood, taken 28 days after the second AZD1222 dose. CDR3 in amino acids: CASSKDRGYEQYF. CDR3 sequence (DNA): TGTGCCAGCAGCAAAGATCGGGGGTACGAGCAGTACTTC.